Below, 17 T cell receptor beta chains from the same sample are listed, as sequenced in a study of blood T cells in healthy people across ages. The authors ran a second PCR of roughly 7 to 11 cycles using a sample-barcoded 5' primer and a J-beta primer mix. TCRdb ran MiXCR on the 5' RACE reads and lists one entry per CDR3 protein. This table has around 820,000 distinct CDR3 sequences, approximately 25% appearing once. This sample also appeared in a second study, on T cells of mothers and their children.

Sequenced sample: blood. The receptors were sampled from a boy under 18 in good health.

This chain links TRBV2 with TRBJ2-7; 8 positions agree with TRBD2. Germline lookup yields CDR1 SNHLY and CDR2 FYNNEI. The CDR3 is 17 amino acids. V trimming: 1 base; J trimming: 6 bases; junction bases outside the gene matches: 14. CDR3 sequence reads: CASSEGPPGLEVREQYF. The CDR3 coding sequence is TGTGCCAGCAGTGAAGGCCCCCCGGGACTAGAGGTGCGCGAGCAGTACTTC.

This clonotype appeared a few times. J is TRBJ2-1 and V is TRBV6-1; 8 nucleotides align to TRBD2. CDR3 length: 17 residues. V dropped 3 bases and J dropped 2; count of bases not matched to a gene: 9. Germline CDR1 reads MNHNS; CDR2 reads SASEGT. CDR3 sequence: CASSDVFSSGAYNEQFF. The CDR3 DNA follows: TGTGCCAGCAGTGATGTTTTCAGTAGCGGGGCCTACAATGAGCAGTTCTTC.

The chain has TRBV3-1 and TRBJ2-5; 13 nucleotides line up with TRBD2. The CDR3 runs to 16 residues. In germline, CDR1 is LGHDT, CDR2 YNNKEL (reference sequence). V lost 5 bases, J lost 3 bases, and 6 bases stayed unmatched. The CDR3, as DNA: TGTGCCAGCAGCTTGCGACTAGCGGGGGGCGAAGAGACCCAGTACTTC. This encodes CASSLRLAGGEETQYF.

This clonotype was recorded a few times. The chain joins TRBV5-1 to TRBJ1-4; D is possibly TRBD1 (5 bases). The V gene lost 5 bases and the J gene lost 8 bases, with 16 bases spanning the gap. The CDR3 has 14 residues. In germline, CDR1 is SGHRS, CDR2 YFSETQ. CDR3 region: CASSPGRLKEKLFF. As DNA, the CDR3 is TGCGCCAGCAGTCCGGGACGGCTTAAGGAAAAACTGTTTTTT.

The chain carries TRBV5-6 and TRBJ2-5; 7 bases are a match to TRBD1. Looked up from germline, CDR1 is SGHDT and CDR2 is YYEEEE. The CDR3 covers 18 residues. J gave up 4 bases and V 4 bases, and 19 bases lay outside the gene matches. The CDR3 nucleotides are TGTGCCAGCAGCCTCCGACAGGGCCTGGTAGGGGGTGGAGAGACCCAGTACTTC. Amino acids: CASSLRQGLVGGGETQYF.

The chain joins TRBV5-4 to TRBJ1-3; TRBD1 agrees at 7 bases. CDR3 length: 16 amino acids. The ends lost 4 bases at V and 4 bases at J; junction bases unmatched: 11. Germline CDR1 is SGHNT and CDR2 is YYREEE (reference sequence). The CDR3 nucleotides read TGTGCCAGCAGCCGCGGGGGGACAGCCGTGGGAAACACCATATATTTT. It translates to CASSRGGTAVGNTIYF. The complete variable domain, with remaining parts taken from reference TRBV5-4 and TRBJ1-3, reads ETGVTQSPTHLIKTRGQQVTLRCSSQSGHNTVSWYQQALGQGPQFIFQYYREEENGRGNFPPRFSGLQFPNYSSELNVNALELDDSALYLCASSRGGTAVGNTIYFGEGSWLTVV.

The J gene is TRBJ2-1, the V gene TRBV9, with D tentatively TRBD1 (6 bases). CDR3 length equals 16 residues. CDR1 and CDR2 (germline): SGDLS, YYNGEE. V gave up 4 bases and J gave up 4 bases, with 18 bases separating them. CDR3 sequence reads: CASSYLGTPAYNEQFF. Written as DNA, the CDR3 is TGTGCCAGCAGCTACCTCGGGACACCAGCTTACAATGAGCAGTTCTTC.

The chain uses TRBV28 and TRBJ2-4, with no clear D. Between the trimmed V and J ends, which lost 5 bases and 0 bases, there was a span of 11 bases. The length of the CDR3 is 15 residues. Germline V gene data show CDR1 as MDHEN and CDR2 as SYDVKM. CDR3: CASSALEVAKNIQYF. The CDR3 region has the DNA TGTGCCAGCAGTGCCCTCGAGGTAGCCAAAAACATTCAGTACTTC.

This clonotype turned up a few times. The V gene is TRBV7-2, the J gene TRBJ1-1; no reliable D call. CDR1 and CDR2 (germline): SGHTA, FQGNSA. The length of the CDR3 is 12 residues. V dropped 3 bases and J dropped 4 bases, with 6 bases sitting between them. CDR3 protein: CASSFRATEAFF. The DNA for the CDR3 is TGTGCCAGCAGCTTTCGTGCCACTGAAGCTTTCTTT.

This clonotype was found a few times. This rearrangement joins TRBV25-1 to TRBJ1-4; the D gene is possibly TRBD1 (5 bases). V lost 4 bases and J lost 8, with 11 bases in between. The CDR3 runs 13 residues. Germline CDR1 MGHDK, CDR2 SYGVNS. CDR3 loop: CASSGGWIEKLFF. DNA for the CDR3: TGTGCCAGCAGTGGGGGGTGGATAGAAAAACTGTTTTTT.

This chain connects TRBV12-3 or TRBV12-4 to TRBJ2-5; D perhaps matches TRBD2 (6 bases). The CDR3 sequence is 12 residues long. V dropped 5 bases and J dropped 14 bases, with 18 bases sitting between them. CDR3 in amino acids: CASSPQAGGFYF. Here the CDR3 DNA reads TGTGCCAGCAGTCCCCAGGCAGGAGGGTTTTACTTC.

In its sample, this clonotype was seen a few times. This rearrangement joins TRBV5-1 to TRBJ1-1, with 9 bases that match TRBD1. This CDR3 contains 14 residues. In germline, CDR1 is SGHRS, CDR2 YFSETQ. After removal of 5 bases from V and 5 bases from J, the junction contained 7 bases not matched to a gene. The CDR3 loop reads CASRIGTGITEAFF. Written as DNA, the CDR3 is TGCGCCAGCAGAATCGGGACAGGGATAACTGAAGCTTTCTTT. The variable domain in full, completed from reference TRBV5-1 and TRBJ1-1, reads KAGVTQTPRYLIKTRGQQVTLSCSPISGHRSVSWYQQTPGQGLQFLFEYFSETQRNKGNFPGRFSGRQFSNSRSEMNVSTLELGDSALYLCASRIGTGITEAFFGQGTRLTVV.

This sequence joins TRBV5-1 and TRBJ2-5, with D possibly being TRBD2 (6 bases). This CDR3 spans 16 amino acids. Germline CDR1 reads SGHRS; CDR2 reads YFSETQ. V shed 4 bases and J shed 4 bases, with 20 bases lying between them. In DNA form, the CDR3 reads TGCGCCAGCAGCCAACCCTCGTTGAGGGGAGGAGAGACCCAGTACTTC. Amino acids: CASSQPSLRGGETQYF.

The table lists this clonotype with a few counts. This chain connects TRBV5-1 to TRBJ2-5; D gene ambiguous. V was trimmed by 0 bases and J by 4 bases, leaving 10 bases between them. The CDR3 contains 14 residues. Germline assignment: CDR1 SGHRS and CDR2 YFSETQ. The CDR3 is CASSLVRKGETQYF. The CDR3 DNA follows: TGCGCCAGCAGCTTGGTCCGTAAGGGAGAGACCCAGTACTTC.

The CDR3 protein is CASSEYDGRAYEQYF. CDR3 nucleotide sequence: TGTGCCAGCAGTGAATACGACGGGAGGGCCTACGAGCAGTACTTC. This chain links TRBV6-1 with TRBJ2-5; TRBD2 agrees at 8 bases. The J call may be in error: the DNA end matches TRBJ2-7 better. The CDR3 consists of 15 residues. Germline V gene sequence: CDR1 MNHNS, CDR2 SASEGT.

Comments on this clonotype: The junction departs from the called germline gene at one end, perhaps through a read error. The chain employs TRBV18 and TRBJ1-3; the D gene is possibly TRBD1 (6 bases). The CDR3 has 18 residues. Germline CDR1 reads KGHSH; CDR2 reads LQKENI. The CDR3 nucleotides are TGTGCCAGCTCACCAGTCTCACGACGGGGGCTTTCTGGAAACACCATACATTTT. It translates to CASSPVSRRGLSGNTIHF. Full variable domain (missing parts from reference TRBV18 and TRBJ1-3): NAGVMQNPRHLVRRRGQEARLRCSPMKGHSHVYWYRQLPEEGLKFMVYLQKENIIDESGMPKERFSAEFPKEGPSILRIQQVVRGDSAAYFCASSPVSRRGLSGNTIHFGEGSWLTVV.

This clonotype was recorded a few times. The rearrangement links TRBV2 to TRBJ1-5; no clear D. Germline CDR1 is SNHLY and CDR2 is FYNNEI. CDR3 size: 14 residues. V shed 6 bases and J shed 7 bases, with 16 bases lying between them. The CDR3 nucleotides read TGTGCCAGCAGGGGCGACATTCGAAGCCAGCCCCAGCATTTT. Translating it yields CASRGDIRSQPQHF. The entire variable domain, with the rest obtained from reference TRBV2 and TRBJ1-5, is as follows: EPEVTQTPSHQVTQMGQEVILRCVPISNHLYFYWYRQILGQKVEFLVSFYNNEISEKSEIFDDQFSVERPDGSNFTLKIRSTKLEDSAMYFCASRGDIRSQPQHFGDGTRLSIL.